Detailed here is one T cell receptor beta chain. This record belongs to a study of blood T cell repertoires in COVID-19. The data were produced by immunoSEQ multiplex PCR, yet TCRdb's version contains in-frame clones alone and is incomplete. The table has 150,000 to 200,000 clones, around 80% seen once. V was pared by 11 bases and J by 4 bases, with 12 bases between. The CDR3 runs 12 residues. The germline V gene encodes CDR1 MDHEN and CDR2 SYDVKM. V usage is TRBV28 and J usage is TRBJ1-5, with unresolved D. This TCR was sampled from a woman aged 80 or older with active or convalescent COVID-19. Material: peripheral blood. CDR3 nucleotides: TGTGCCGTTCTGCGAGGGAATCAGCCCCAGCATTTT. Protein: CAVLRGNQPQHF.